The 20 T cell receptor beta chains below all came from one sample that was sequenced in a study of T cell responses to AZD1222 COVID-19 vaccine. TCRdb's copy holds only in-frame clones and misses some; the assay was immunoSEQ multiplex PCR. This sample carries 140,000 to 150,000 clones, 90% to 95% of them seen once, and the ten largest clones take approximately 12%. The sample here was peripheral blood, taken after recovery from COVID-19. The receptors originated from an adult who had recovered from COVID-19.

The rearrangement links TRBV6-5 to TRBJ2-1; 8 positions agree with TRBD2. V dropped 6 bases and J dropped 9; count of bases not matched to a gene: 13. There are 15 residues in the CDR3. Germline CDR1 reads MNHEY; CDR2 reads SVGAGI. Written as DNA, the CDR3 is TGTGCCAGCAGCTCAGCGGGAGCCTGGTTTAGTGAGCAGTTCTTC. Translated: CASSSAGAWFSEQFF.

The gene calls are TRBV2 and TRBJ1-1; tentatively, D is TRBD1 (6 bases). The germline CDR1 and CDR2 sequences are SNHLY and FYNNEI. The CDR3 consists of 14 residues. The V end lost 7 bases, the J end lost 1 base, and 13 bases lay between the germline ends. CDR3 protein: CASTEDSSNTEAFF. The CDR3 DNA follows: TGTGCCAGCACCGAGGACAGCTCGAACACTGAAGCTTTCTTT.

In its sample, this clone was seen once. The V gene is TRBV5-1, the J gene TRBJ2-7; 11 bases are a match to TRBD1. V lost 4 bases and J lost 4; bases outside the gene matches: 4. This CDR3 has 14 amino acids. Looked up from germline, CDR1 is SGHRS and CDR2 is YFSETQ. The CDR3 region is CASSPGTGGYEQYF. The CDR3 DNA follows: TGCGCCAGCAGCCCTGGGACAGGGGGGTACGAGCAGTACTTC.

The chain links TRBV19 to TRBJ1-5; a possible D gene is TRBD1 (6 bases). V lost 3 bases to trimming and J lost 8 bases, with 23 bases between them. Germline V lookup: CDR1 LNHDA, CDR2 SQIVND (reference sequence). The CDR3 contains 17 residues. Here the CDR3 reads CASSIRGFRTGPEPQHF. CDR3 nucleotide sequence: TGTGCCAGTAGTATCCGGGGGTTTAGAACAGGGCCGGAGCCCCAGCATTTT.

CDR3 nucleotide sequence: TGCGCCAGCAGCCCTGGGACAGGGAGGGGAACGGCTGAAGCTTTCTTT. As protein: CASSPGTGRGTAEAFF. The chain combines TRBV4-1 with TRBJ1-1, with 9 bases identical to TRBD1. Germline V gives CDR1 MGHRA, CDR2 YSYEKL. The ends lost 4 bases at V and 6 bases at J; junction bases unmatched: 12. The CDR3 extends over 16 amino acids.

The rearrangement links TRBV13 to TRBJ2-5; D not resolved. This CDR3 region has 11 residues. Trimming cost V 6 bases and J 2 bases, with 4 bases left between them. Per the germline V gene, CDR1 is PRHDT and CDR2 is FYEKMQ (reference sequence). The CDR3 is CASRQQETQYF. The CDR3 coding sequence is TGTGCCAGCAGACAGCAAGAGACCCAGTACTTC.

The V call is TRBV28, the J call TRBJ1-5; TRBD1 matches at 8 bases. Losses at the gene ends were 1 base for V and 2 bases for J; bases not matched to a gene: 16. Germline V lookup: CDR1 MDHEN, CDR2 SYDVKM. The CDR3 has 20 residues. The CDR3 loop is CASSLLGPGVDRVRNQPQHF. The CDR3 region has the DNA TGTGCCAGCAGTTTATTGGGACCGGGGGTGGACAGGGTGCGCAATCAGCCCCAGCATTTT. The full variable domain, with the rest looked up from reference TRBV28 and TRBJ1-5, is DVKVTQSSRYLVKRTGEKVFLECVQDMDHENMFWYRQDPGLGLRLIYFSYDVKMKEKGDIPEGYSVSREKKERFSLILESASTNQTSMYLCASSLLGPGVDRVRNQPQHFGDGTRLSIL.

This chain connects TRBV6-5 to TRBJ2-1; 12 positions agree with TRBD2. The CDR3 is 15 residues long. Germline V gene data show CDR1 as MNHEY and CDR2 as SVGAGI. Trimming removed 6 bases from V and 4 bases from J; junction bases left unmatched: 4. The CDR3 coding sequence is TGTGCCAGCAGCCGACTAGCGGGAGATTACAATGAGCAGTTCTTC. Its translation: CASSRLAGDYNEQFF.

The rearrangement uses TRBV6-4 and TRBJ2-3; the D gene is possibly TRBD2 (5 bases). V gave up 4 bases and J gave up 6 bases, with 11 bases separating them. Per the germline V gene, CDR1 is MRHNA and CDR2 is SNTAGT. The CDR3 consists of 13 residues. CDR3 in DNA: TGTGCCAGCAGTGCGACGAGAGGGGATACGCAGTATTTT. It yields the protein CASSATRGDTQYF.

The gene calls are TRBV9 and TRBJ2-2; 14 nucleotides line up with TRBD2. The germline gives CDR1 SGDLS, CDR2 YYNGEE. Trimming removed 0 bases from V and 2 bases from J; junction bases left unmatched: 3. The CDR3 length is 18 residues. The CDR3 here is CASSVGLAGGDNTGELFF. The CDR3 coding sequence is TGTGCCAGCAGCGTAGGACTAGCGGGAGGGGATAACACCGGGGAGCTGTTTTTT.

This chain connects TRBV12-3 or TRBV12-4 to TRBJ2-2; D is perhaps TRBD2 (6 bases). Trimming stripped 11 bases from V and 8 bases from J, with 18 bases between. The length of the CDR3 is 13 residues. As DNA, the CDR3 is TGTGCCTTTTCGAGCGGGCCAGGGGGGGAGCTGTTTTTT. This sequence encodes CAFSSGPGGELFF.

This clone showed up just once. V gene TRBV11-3 combines with J gene TRBJ2-5, with D perhaps TRBD2 (7 bases). Germline V gene sequence: CDR1 SGHNT, CDR2 YENEEA. This CDR3 has 15 amino acids. V lost 5 bases to trimming and J lost 5 bases, with 18 bases between them. The CDR3 bases are TGTGCCAGCAGCCACGGGGGGCGCGGAGACGAGACCCAGTACTTC. It translates to CASSHGGRGDETQYF.

V gene TRBV4-1 combines with J gene TRBJ1-1; D ambiguous. This CDR3 contains 13 residues. V gave up 3 bases and J gave up 1 base, with 6 bases separating them. Germline V CDR1 and CDR2: MGHRA, YSYEKL. The CDR3 is CASSHPGNTEAFF. The CDR3 nucleotides read TGCGCCAGCAGCCATCCAGGGAACACTGAAGCTTTCTTT.

V usage is TRBV7-2 and J usage is TRBJ1-1; no reliable D call. V was shortened by 4 bases and J by 0 bases, with 6 bases between the two germline ends. The CDR3 extends over 13 amino acids. Per the germline V gene, CDR1 is SGHTA and CDR2 is FQGNSA. CDR3 region: CASSWQLNTEAFF. CDR3 DNA: TGTGCCAGCAGCTGGCAGCTGAACACTGAAGCTTTCTTT.

The CDR3 nucleotides are TGTGCCAGCAGCACTAGCGGAGGCACAGATACGCAGTATTTT. Protein: CASSTSGGTDTQYF. This rearrangement joins TRBV5-6 to TRBJ2-3; 8 nucleotides agree with TRBD2. Germline CDR1 and CDR2: SGHDT and YYEEEE. This CDR3 has 14 residues. Trimming removed 4 bases from V and 1 base from J; junction bases left unmatched: 2.

Concerning this clone itself: The junction and the germline gene differ at one end; a read error may be behind it. The rearrangement uses TRBV5-4 and TRBJ2-7; 8 bases align to TRBD1. CDR1 SGHNT and CDR2 YYREEE come from the germline V gene (reference sequence). This CDR3 region has 12 residues. The CDR3 here is CASSGNGTGPLF. The CDR3 region has the DNA TGTGCCAGCAGCGGAAACGGGACAGGCCCCCTCTTC.

This clone is a singleton in its sample. This chain uses TRBV28 with TRBJ1-1; D perhaps matches TRBD1 (5 bases). V was clipped by 9 bases and J by 4 bases, with 15 bases between them. CDR3 length: 13 amino acids. Per germline, CDR1 MDHEN and CDR2 SYDVKM. The CDR3, as DNA: TGTGCCAGTGCCACCGGGACTCGCACTGAAGCTTTCTTT. Amino acid sequence: CASATGTRTEAFF.

The V and J genes are TRBV12-5 and TRBJ2-1, with D possibly being TRBD1 (6 bases). The germline CDR1 and CDR2 sequences are LGHNT and FRNRAP. V dropped 7 bases and J dropped 2 bases, with 9 bases sitting between them. This CDR3 is 13 amino acids long. CDR3 DNA sequence: TGTGCTAGTGCAGGGGTGGCCTACAATGAGCAGTTCTTC. Translated: CASAGVAYNEQFF.

The chain joins TRBV5-1 to TRBJ2-4, with 7 bases that match TRBD1. V was pared by 1 base and J by 3 bases, with 1 base of the junction left unmatched. Germline CDR1 SGHRS, CDR2 YFSETQ. CDR3 length equals 14 residues. CDR3 DNA: TGCGCCAGCAGCTTGCCAGGGGGCAAAAACATTCAGTACTTC. It is translated as CASSLPGGKNIQYF.

The chain links TRBV5-8 to TRBJ2-2; D perhaps matches TRBD1 (6 bases). V shed 4 bases and J shed 0 bases, with 10 bases lying between them. Germline V gene data show CDR1 as SGHTS and CDR2 as YDEGEE. This CDR3 is built from 15 residues. In DNA, the CDR3 is TGTGCCAGCAGCACCCGGACAGCGAACACCGGGGAGCTGTTTTTT. Its translation: CASSTRTANTGELFF.